This passage covers 17 T cell receptor beta chains from one sample sequenced in a study of blood T cell repertoires in COVID-19. Generated by immunoSEQ multiplex PCR, the TCRdb table keeps only in-frame clones and is missing some. The sample shows around 260,000 clones, roughly 90% of them seen only once. The sequencing sample was made of PBMCs or T cells enriched from blood (not recorded which). The receptors come from a woman in her twenties or thirties who had recovered from COVID-19.

A few counts support this clone. The CDR3 protein is CASSLAIEHQPNSPLHF. As DNA, the CDR3 is TGTGCCAGCAGCTTGGCAATAGAGCATCAACCAAATTCACCCCTCCACTTT. This chain uses TRBV5-5 with TRBJ1-6; no clear D. The CDR3 runs to 17 residues. Trimming removed 0 bases at V and 7 bases at J, with 17 bases between. Germline values: CDR1 SGHKS, CDR2 YYEKEE (reference sequence).

This sequence joins TRBV5-6 and TRBJ1-4, with D possibly being TRBD1 (5 bases). Trimming pared 3 bases from V and 11 bases from J, leaving 17 bases between. The CDR3 is 14 amino acids. Per the germline V gene, CDR1 is SGHDT and CDR2 is YYEEEE. The CDR3 loop reads CASSSQTGFRKLFF. The CDR3 DNA is TGTGCCAGCAGCTCACAAACAGGTTTCAGGAAACTGTTTTTT. Filled out from reference TRBV5-6 and TRBJ1-4, the complete variable domain reads DAGVTQSPTHLIKTRGQQVTLRCSPKSGHDTVSWYQQALGQGPQFIFQYYEEEERQRGNFPDRFSGHQFPNYSSELNVNALLLGDSALYLCASSSQTGFRKLFFGSGTQLSVL.

The rearrangement joins TRBV10-1 to TRBJ2-1, with TRBD2 matching over 14 bases. V trimming: 2 bases; J trimming: 4 bases; junction bases outside the gene matches: 7. The germline CDR1 and CDR2 sequences are WNHNN and SYGVQD (reference sequence). The CDR3 is made up of 18 amino acids. The CDR3: CASSEPGTSGRGYNEQFF. The CDR3 DNA reads as TGCGCCAGCAGTGAGCCCGGGACTAGCGGGAGAGGGTACAATGAGCAGTTCTTC.

The J gene is TRBJ2-2, the V gene TRBV6-5; 8 positions match TRBD1. Germline V gene sequence: CDR1 MNHEY, CDR2 SVGAGI. The CDR3 loop spans 13 amino acids. After removal of 8 bases from V and 7 bases from J, the junction contained 6 bases not matched to a gene. The CDR3 DNA follows: TGTGCCAGCCGGACAGGGCTTATCGGGGAGCTGTTTTTT. This gives the protein CASRTGLIGELFF.

The chain employs TRBV24-1 and TRBJ1-5, with 8 positions matching TRBD1. Unmatched junction bases numbered 5, after V lost 4 bases and J lost 4 bases. Per the germline V gene, CDR1 is KGHDR and CDR2 is SFDVKD. The CDR3 contains 15 residues. The chain's CDR3 is CATSDPGTGNQPQHF. The CDR3 DNA reads TGTGCCACCAGTGACCCCGGGACAGGAAATCAGCCCCAGCATTTT.

The gene calls are TRBV7-2 and TRBJ2-5, with 13 bases identical to TRBD2. J lost 3 bases, V lost 5 bases, and 6 bases had no gene match. Germline values: CDR1 SGHTA, CDR2 FQGNSA. This CDR3 is built from 16 residues. The CDR3 loop is CASSQPGLAGKETQYF. The DNA of the CDR3 is TGTGCCAGCAGCCAACCGGGACTAGCGGGAAAAGAGACCCAGTACTTC. Full variable domain (remainder filled in from reference TRBV7-2 and TRBJ2-5): GAGVSQSPSNKVTEKGKDVELRCDPISGHTALYWYRQSLGQGLEFLIYFQGNSAPDKSGLPSDRFSAERTGGSVSTLTIQRTQQEDSAVYLCASSQPGLAGKETQYFGPGTRLLVL.

The rearrangement links TRBV5-1 to TRBJ2-1; 11 bases align to TRBD2. V lost 1 base to trimming and J lost 5 bases; unmatched junction nucleotides: 5. CDR1 and CDR2 from the germline V gene are SGHRS and YFSETQ. The CDR3 is made up of 16 amino acids. The CDR3 spells CASSLLLAGVDNEQFF. Here the CDR3 DNA reads TGCGCCAGCAGCTTGTTACTAGCGGGAGTGGACAATGAGCAGTTCTTC.

The chain combines TRBV27 with TRBJ1-1; D might be TRBD1 (5 bases). The CDR3 is made up of 16 amino acids. V dropped 6 bases and J dropped 0 bases, with 17 bases sitting between them. The germline V gene has CDR1 MNHEY and CDR2 SMNVEV (reference sequence). The CDR3 DNA reads as TGTGCCAGCAGCTCAGACAGTGCTTATATGAACACTGAAGCTTTCTTT. This gives the protein CASSSDSAYMNTEAFF.

This clone appeared a single time. For the CDR3, the DNA is TGTGCCAGCACCCTTAGCGGGAGGGCCTTGTTTGAGCAGTTCTTC. Its translation is CASTLSGRALFEQFF. The chain couples TRBV27 to TRBJ2-1; 11 positions agree with TRBD2. The V and J ends lost 7 bases and 9 bases, in that order; junction bases with no gene match: 11. The CDR3 loop spans 15 amino acids. The germline CDR1 and CDR2 sequences are MNHEY and SMNVEV (reference sequence).

The chain combines TRBV9 with TRBJ2-5; 9 bases agree with TRBD2. V was clipped by 3 bases and J by 4 bases; unmatched bases: 7. CDR3 length equals 15 residues. CDR1 and CDR2 from the germline V gene are SGDLS and YYNGEE. The CDR3 DNA sequence: TGTGCCAGCAGCGGGATAAGCGGGAGGATAGAGACCCAGTACTTC. It codes for CASSGISGRIETQYF. Complete variable domain (other parts from reference TRBV9 and TRBJ2-5): DSGVTQTPKHLITATGQRVTLRCSPRSGDLSVYWYQQSLDQGLQFLIQYYNGEERAKGNILERFSAQQFPDLHSELNLSSLELGDSALYFCASSGISGRIETQYFGPGTRLLVL.

The chain carries TRBV25-1 and TRBJ2-5, with D perhaps matching TRBD2 (6 bases). Germline V CDR1 and CDR2: MGHDK, SYGVNS. CDR3 length: 14 amino acids. V was clipped by 0 bases and J by 5 bases, with 10 bases between them. The CDR3 nucleotides are TGTGCCAGCAGTGAATATGCGGAGGGGGAGACCCAGTACTTC. Amino acid sequence: CASSEYAEGETQYF.

The chain employs TRBV2 and TRBJ2-5; 11 bases are shared with TRBD1. The CDR3 is made up of 15 amino acids. Germline V CDR1 and CDR2: SNHLY, FYNNEI. Unmatched junction bases numbered 8, after V lost 6 bases and J lost 5 bases. The CDR3 region is CASRLRTGGEETQYF. CDR3 nucleotides: TGTGCCAGCAGGCTCCGGACAGGGGGCGAGGAGACCCAGTACTTC.

This chain joins TRBV30 and TRBJ1-6; tentatively, D is TRBD1 (6 bases). Germline V gene sequence: CDR1 GTSNPN, CDR2 SVGIG (reference sequence). This CDR3 contains 13 residues. With 1 base removed from V and 7 bases from J, the gap between germline ends came to 8 bases. The CDR3 here is CAWSGQANSPLHF. CDR3 DNA sequence: TGTGCCTGGAGTGGACAGGCCAATTCACCCCTCCACTTT.

The chain has TRBV11-2 and TRBJ2-3, with D possibly being TRBD2 (5 bases). CDR1 is SGHAT and CDR2 is FQNNGV in the germline V gene. CDR3 length equals 14 residues. The V end was cut by 5 bases, the J end by 6 bases, with 15 bases between. In nucleotides, the CDR3 is TGTGCCAGCAGCCGGGCTAGCAGATCGGATACGCAGTATTTT. Its protein product is CASSRASRSDTQYF.

V is TRBV6-5 and J is TRBJ2-7, with TRBD2 matching 9 bases. Per the germline V gene, CDR1 is MNHEY and CDR2 is SVGAGI. Trimming removed 4 bases from V and 6 bases from J; junction bases left unmatched: 13. The CDR3 runs to 16 residues. CDR3 sequence: CASSSIAGTSNREQYF. As DNA, the CDR3 is TGTGCCAGCAGTTCCATAGCCGGGACTAGCAATCGCGAGCAGTACTTC.

The chain carries TRBV19 and TRBJ1-1; D possibly corresponds to TRBD1 (5 bases). Per germline, CDR1 LNHDA and CDR2 SQIVND (reference sequence). V was clipped by 5 bases and J by 0 bases, with 13 bases between them. CDR3 size: 15 residues. The CDR3 region has the DNA TGTGCCAGTAGTCTGAGACAGACCATGAACACTGAAGCTTTCTTT. Translating it yields CASSLRQTMNTEAFF.

This chain connects TRBV7-2 to TRBJ2-5; D call uncertain. V was cut by 3 bases and J by 3 bases, with 5 bases left in between. The germline V gene has CDR1 SGHTA and CDR2 FQGNSA. CDR3 length: 12 amino acids. In DNA, the CDR3 is TGTGCCAGCAGCTTCCCAAAAGAGACCCAGTACTTC. Its translation is CASSFPKETQYF. Filled out from reference TRBV7-2 and TRBJ2-5, the complete variable domain reads GAGVSQSPSNKVTEKGKDVELRCDPISGHTALYWYRQSLGQGLEFLIYFQGNSAPDKSGLPSDRFSAERTGGSVSTLTIQRTQQEDSAVYLCASSFPKETQYFGPGTRLLVL.